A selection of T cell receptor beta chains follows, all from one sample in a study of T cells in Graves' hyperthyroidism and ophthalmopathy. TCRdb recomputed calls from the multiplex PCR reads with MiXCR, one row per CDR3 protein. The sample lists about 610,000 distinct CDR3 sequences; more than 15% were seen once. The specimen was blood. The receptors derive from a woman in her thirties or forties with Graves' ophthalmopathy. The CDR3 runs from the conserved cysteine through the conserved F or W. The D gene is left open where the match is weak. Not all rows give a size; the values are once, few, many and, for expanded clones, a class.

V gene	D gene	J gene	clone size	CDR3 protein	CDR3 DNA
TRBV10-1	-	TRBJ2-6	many	CASFWGSGANVLTF	TGCGCCAGCTTTTGGGGATCTGGGGCCAACGTCCTGACTTTC
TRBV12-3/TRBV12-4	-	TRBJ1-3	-	CASSLVGNTIYF	TGTGCCAGCAGTTTAGTCGGAAACACCATATATTTT
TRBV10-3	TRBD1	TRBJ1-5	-	CAISEGTGPQPQHF	TGTGCCATCAGTGAAGGGACAGGCCCTCAGCCCCAGCATTTT
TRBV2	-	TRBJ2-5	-	CASSSRTQETQYF	TGTGCCAGCAGTTCCAGGACCCAAGAGACCCAGTACTTC
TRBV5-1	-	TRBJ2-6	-	CASKLQGSGANVLTF	TGCGCCAGCAAGCTCCAGGGTTCTGGGGCCAACGTCCTGACTTTC
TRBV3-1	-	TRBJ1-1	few	CASSLAWGLTEAFF	TGTGCCAGCAGCTTGGCGTGGGGGCTTACTGAAGCTTTCTTT
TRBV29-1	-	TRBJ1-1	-	CSVGDRVNTEAFF	TGCAGCGTGGGCGACCGAGTGAACACTGAAGCTTTCTTT
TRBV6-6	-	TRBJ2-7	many	CASSYSSASSYEQYF	TGTGCCAGCAGTTACTCGAGTGCTAGCAGCTACGAGCAGTACTTC
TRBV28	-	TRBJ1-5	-	CASSPWEGQPQHF	TGTGCCAGCAGTCCCTGGGAGGGTCAGCCCCAGCATTTT
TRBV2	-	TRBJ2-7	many	CASRTTGASYEQYF	TGTGCCAGCAGGACGACGGGAGCCAGCTACGAGCAGTACTTC
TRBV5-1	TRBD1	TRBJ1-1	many	CASSLLQGGTEAFF	TGCGCCAGCAGCTTATTACAGGGGGGCACTGAAGCTTTCTTT
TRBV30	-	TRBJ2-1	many	CAWSRRLGVAFF	TGTGCCTGGAGTCGACGACTAGGGGTAGCGTTCTTC
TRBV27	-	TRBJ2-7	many	CASSPGRRYEQYF	TGTGCCAGCAGTCCCGGCCGTAGGTACGAGCAGTACTTC
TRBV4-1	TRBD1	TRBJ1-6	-	CASSQPGQGQGRTYNSPLHF	TGCGCCAGCAGCCAACCGGGACAGGGGCAAGGAAGGACCTATAATTCACCCCTCCACTTT
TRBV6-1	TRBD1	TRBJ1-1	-	CASRPQGASRTEAFF	TGTGCCAGCAGACCTCAGGGGGCAAGTAGGACTGAAGCTTTCTTT
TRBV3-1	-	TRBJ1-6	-	CASSQSQYNSPLHF	TGTGCCAGCAGCCAAAGCCAATATAATTCACCCCTCCACTTT
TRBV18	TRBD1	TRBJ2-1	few	CASSPRTGIMPINEQFF	TGTGCCAGCTCACCCCGGACAGGGATTATGCCCATCAATGAGCAGTTCTTC
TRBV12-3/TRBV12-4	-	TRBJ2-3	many	CASSLAANTDTQYF	TGTGCCAGCAGTTTAGCAGCCAACACAGATACGCAGTATTTT
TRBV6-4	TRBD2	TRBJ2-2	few	CASSESGGATGELFF	TGTGCCAGCAGTGAAAGCGGGGGGGCCACCGGGGAGCTGTTTTTT
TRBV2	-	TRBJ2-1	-	CASSTEGGGGEQFF	TGTGCCAGCAGTACTGAGGGGGGGGGGGGTGAGCAGTTCTTC
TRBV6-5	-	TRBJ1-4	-	CASSYAGFANEKLFF	TGTGCCAGCAGTTACGCGGGTTTTGCTAATGAAAAACTGTTTTTT
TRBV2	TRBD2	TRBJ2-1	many	CASSEIAGRYNEQFF	TGTGCCAGCAGTGAAATAGCGGGTCGCTACAATGAGCAGTTCTTC
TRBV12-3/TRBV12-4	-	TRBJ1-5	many	CASRKAAGGYQPQHF	TGTGCCAGCAGGAAAGCTGCGGGGGGCTATCAGCCCCAGCATTTT
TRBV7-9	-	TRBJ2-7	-	CASRDGGFSEQYF	TGTGCCAGCAGGGACGGGGGATTCAGCGAGCAGTACTTC
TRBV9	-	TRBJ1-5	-	CASSFWDANQPQHF	TGTGCCAGCAGCTTCTGGGACGCGAATCAGCCCCAGCATTTT
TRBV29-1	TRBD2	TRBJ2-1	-	CSVTSLTSGDNEQFF	TGCAGCGTCACCTCTTTAACTAGCGGAGACAATGAGCAGTTCTTC
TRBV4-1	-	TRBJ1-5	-	CASSHPGQGNQPQHF	TGCGCCAGCAGCCACCCCGGCCAGGGCAATCAGCCCCAGCATTTT
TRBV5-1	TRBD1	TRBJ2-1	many	CASSEGQGAYNEQFF	TGCGCCAGCAGCGAGGGACAGGGGGCCTACAATGAGCAGTTCTTC
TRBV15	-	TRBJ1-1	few	CATSRGAALNTEAFF	TGTGCCACCAGCAGAGGTGCAGCCTTGAACACTGAAGCTTTCTTT
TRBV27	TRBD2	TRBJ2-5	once	CASSPLGLAEQETQYF	TGTGCCAGCAGTCCCCTGGGACTAGCGGAACAAGAGACCCAGTACTTC
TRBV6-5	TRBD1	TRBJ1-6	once	CASSYARGNNSPLHF	TGTGCCAGCAGTTACGCCAGGGGGAATAATTCACCCCTCCACTTT
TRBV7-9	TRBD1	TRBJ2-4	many	CASSQGQGIKNIQYF	TGTGCCAGCAGCCAGGGACAGGGAATAAAAAACATTCAGTACTTC
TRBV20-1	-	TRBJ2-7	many	CSARDRRIEGDEQYF	TGCAGTGCTAGGGATCGAAGAATAGAAGGCGACGAGCAGTACTTC
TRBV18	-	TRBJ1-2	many	CASSPGTELRYTF	TGTGCCAGCTCACCGGGAACAGAGCTTCGCTACACCTTC
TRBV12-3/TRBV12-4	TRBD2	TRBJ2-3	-	CASSSGVAGADTQYF	TGTGCCAGCAGTTCGGGGGTAGCGGGAGCAGATACGCAGTATTTT
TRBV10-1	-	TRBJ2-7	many	CASSRDLSSYEQYF	TGCGCCAGCAGTCGGGACTTGAGCTCCTACGAGCAGTACTTC
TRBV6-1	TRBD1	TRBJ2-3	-	CASSEARGEGTGTRDTQYF	TGTGCCAGCAGTGAAGCCCGAGGAGAGGGGACAGGGACCCGGGATACGCAGTATTTT
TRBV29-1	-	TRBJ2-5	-	CSVEDGRYQETQYF	TGCAGCGTTGAAGACGGCAGGTACCAAGAGACCCAGTACTTC
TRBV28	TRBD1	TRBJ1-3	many	CASSSRQGPNTIYF	TGTGCCAGCAGTTCTAGACAGGGGCCCAACACCATATATTTT
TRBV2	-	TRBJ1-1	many	CAIEGGAWNTEAFF	TGTGCCATAGAAGGGGGGGCTTGGAACACTGAAGCTTTCTTT
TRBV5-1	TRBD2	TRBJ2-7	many	CASSFGTSGSEQYF	TGCGCCAGCAGCTTCGGGACTAGCGGGAGCGAGCAGTACTTC
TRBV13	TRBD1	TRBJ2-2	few	CASSFSGQGSNTGELFF	TGTGCCAGCAGTTTTTCTGGACAGGGTTCGAACACCGGGGAGCTGTTTTTT
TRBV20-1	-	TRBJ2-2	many	CSARVVMAGELFF	TGCAGTGCTAGAGTGGTAATGGCCGGGGAGCTGTTTTTT
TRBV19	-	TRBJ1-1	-	CASTYSVGGNTEAFF	TGTGCCAGTACCTACAGCGTCGGAGGGAACACTGAAGCTTTCTTT
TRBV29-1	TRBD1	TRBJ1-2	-	CSVRPLLRDSYGYTF	TGCAGCGTCCGACCACTACTCCGGGACAGCTATGGCTACACCTTC
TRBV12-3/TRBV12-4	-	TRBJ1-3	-	CASRPGGAGNTIYF	TGTGCCAGCAGGCCCGGGGGGGCTGGAAACACCATATATTTT
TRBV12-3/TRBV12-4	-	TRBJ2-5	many	CATSAVIQETQYF	TGTGCCACAAGCGCAGTGATACAAGAGACCCAGTACTTC
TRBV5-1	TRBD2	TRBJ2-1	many	CASSLASTSGSAHEQFF	TGCGCCAGCAGCTTGGCCTCGACTAGCGGGAGCGCCCATGAGCAGTTCTTC
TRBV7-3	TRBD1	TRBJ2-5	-	CASSRDRYETQYF	TGTGCCAGCAGCAGGGACAGATACGAGACCCAGTACTTC
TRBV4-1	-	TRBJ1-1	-	CASSQPARGLGNTEAFF	TGCGCCAGCAGCCAACCTGCTCGGGGCTTAGGGAACACTGAAGCTTTCTTT
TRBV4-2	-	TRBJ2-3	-	CASSHKKGDTQYF	TGTGCCAGCAGCCATAAGAAGGGGGATACGCAGTATTTT
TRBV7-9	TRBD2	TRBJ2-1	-	CASSNSGASYNEQFF	TGTGCCAGCAGCAATAGCGGGGCCTCCTACAATGAGCAGTTCTTC
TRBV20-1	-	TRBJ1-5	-	CSALTPNQPQHF	TGCAGTGCCCTTACCCCCAATCAGCCCCAGCATTTT
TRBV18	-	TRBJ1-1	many	CASSPSAMNTEAFF	TGTGCCAGCTCACCAAGTGCAATGAACACTGAAGCTTTCTTT
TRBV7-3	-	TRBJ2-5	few	CASSLPGRTTKQETQYF	TGTGCCAGCAGCCTCCCGGGACGCACCACAAAGCAAGAGACCCAGTACTTC
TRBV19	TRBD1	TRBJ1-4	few	CASLEGTGRNEKLFF	TGTGCCAGTCTCGAGGGGACAGGCCGTAATGAAAAACTGTTTTTT
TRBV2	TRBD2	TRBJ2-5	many	CASSFTSGSRETQYF	TGTGCCAGCAGTTTCACTAGCGGGAGTCGGGAGACCCAGTACTTC
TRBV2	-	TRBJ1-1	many	CASLGRGRAFF	TGTGCCAGTCTGGGGCGCGGGCGTGCTTTCTTT
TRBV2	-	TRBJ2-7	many	CASIGDGVSYYEQYF	TGTGCCAGCATTGGAGATGGTGTCAGCTACTACGAGCAGTACTTC
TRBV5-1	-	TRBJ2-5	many	CASSLEGGIETQYF	TGCGCCAGCAGCTTGGAGGGCGGGATCGAGACCCAGTACTTC